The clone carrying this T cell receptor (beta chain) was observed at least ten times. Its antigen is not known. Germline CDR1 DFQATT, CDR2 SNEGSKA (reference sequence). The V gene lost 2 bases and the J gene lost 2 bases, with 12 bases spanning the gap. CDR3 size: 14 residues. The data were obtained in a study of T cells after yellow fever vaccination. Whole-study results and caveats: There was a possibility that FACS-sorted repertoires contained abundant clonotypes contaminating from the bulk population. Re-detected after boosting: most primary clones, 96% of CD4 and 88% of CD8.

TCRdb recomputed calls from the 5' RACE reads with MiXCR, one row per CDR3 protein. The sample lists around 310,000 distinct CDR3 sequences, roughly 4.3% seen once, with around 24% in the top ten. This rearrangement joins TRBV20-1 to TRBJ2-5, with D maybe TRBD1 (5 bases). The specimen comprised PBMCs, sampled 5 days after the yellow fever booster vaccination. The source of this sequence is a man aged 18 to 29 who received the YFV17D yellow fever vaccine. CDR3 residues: CSARHPTAQETQYF. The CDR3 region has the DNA TGCAGTGCTAGACATCCGACAGCGCAAGAGACCCAGTACTTC.